The present T cell receptor beta chain was sequenced within a study of blood T cell repertoires in COVID-19. Self-reported history from a screening survey and questionnaire set each donor's cohort. CDR1 SGDLS and CDR2 YYNGEE come from the germline V gene. The V segment lost 3 bases and the J segment 4 bases; nucleotides outside the gene matches: 8. This CDR3 has 17 amino acids. TCRdb keeps only in-frame clones here, not all; method: immunoSEQ multiplex PCR. The sample contains about 320,000 clones, over 85% of which appear only once. This rearrangement joins TRBV9 to TRBJ2-1; 12 bases match TRBD2. Sample: PBMCs or T cells enriched from blood (not recorded which). The receptor's source is a man aged 55 to 70 who had recovered from COVID-19. The CDR3 loop reads CASSARLTSGRYNEQFF. The DNA of the CDR3 is TGTGCCAGCAGCGCCCGACTGACTAGCGGGAGATACAATGAGCAGTTCTTC.